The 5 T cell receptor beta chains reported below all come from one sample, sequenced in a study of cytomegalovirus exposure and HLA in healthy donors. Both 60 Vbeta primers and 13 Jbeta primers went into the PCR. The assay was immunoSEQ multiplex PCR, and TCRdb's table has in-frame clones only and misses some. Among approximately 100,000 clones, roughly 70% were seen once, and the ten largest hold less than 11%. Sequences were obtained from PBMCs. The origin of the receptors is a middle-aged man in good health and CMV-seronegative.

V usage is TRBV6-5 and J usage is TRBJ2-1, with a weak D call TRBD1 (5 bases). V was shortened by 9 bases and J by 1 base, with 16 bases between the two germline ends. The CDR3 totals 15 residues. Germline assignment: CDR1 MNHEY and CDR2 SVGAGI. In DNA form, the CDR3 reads TGTGCCAGTATACCAAGGGGTGGTTCCTACAATGAGCAGTTCTTC. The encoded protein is CASIPRGGSYNEQFF.

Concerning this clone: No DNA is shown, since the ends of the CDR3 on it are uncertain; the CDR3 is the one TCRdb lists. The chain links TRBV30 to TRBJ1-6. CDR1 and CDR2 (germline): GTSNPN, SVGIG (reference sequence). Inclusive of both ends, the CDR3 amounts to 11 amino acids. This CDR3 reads CAWGSGTSRHF.

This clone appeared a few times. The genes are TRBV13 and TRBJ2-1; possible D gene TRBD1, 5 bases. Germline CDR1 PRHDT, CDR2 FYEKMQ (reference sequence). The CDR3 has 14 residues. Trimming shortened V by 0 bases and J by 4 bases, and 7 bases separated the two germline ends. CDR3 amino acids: CASSLGTEYNEQFF. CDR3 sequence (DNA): TGTGCCAGCAGCTTAGGGACAGAGTACAATGAGCAGTTCTTC.

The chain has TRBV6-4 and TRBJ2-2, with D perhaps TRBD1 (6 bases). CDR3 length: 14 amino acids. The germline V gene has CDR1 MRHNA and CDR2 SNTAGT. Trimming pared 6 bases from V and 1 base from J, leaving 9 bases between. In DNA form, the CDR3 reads TGTGCCAGCAGGGAGGACAGGAACACCGGGGAGCTGTTTTTT. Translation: CASREDRNTGELFF.

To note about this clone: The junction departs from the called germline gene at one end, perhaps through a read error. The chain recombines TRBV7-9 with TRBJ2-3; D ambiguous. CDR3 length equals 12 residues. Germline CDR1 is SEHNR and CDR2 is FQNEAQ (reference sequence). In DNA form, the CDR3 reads TGTTCCAGCAGCTTAGTACACCATACGCAGTATTTT. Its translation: CSSSLVHHTQYF.